This T cell receptor (beta chain) was sequenced during a study of cytomegalovirus exposure and HLA in healthy donors. Germline lookup yields CDR1 MDHEN and CDR2 SYDVKM. With V trimmed by 3 bases and J by 2 bases, 5 bases remained unmatched. The CDR3 has 15 residues. PCR was performed using 60 Vbeta and 13 Jbeta primers. Method: immunoSEQ multiplex PCR; TCRdb's copy keeps in-frame clones and lacks some. This sample lists more than 110,000 clones; its ten largest clones have approximately 2.4%. The study, taken as a whole, reports: Judged likely to be a sequencing artifact was a cluster of highly shared sequence variants.

Worth noting for this clone: Its antigen is not identified.

Sample: PBMCs. The chain recombines TRBV28 with TRBJ2-3; TRBD2 aligns across 7 bases. The receptor comes from a man aged 35-49 years in good health and CMV-seronegative. The CDR3 DNA sequence: TGTGCCAGCAGTTTTCTAGCGGAGACCACAGATACGCAGTATTTT. Residues: CASSFLAETTDTQYF.